This T cell receptor beta chain comes out of a study of blood T cells in healthy people across ages. Healthy Caucasian individuals from Russia aged about 6 to 90 served as donors. With a J-beta primer mix and a sample-barcoded 5' primer, a second PCR ran about 7 to 12 cycles. TCRdb ran MiXCR on the 5' RACE reads and lists one entry per CDR3 protein. Counted here are 550,000 to 750,000 distinct CDR3 sequences, around a fifth occurring once; the ten biggest clones make up 3% to 4.5%. With V trimmed by 2 bases and J by 4 bases, 7 bases remained unmatched. CDR1 and CDR2 (germline): SQVTM, ANQGSEA. This CDR3 has 15 residues. Regarding this clonotype: The antigen is undetermined.

Whole-study results and caveats: Possibly confounding the expanded clonotype changes was the fact that donor CMV status was unknown. In these data, TCR beta diversity tracked strongly with naive T cell percentage.

The origin of this receptor is a man aged 70 or older in good health. The chain links TRBV29-1 to TRBJ2-3; TRBD2 matches at 9 bases. The source material was blood. The CDR3 DNA follows: TGCAGCGTTGAAAACTACGCGGGAGGGCCAGATACGCAGTATTTT. Translated: CSVENYAGGPDTQYF.